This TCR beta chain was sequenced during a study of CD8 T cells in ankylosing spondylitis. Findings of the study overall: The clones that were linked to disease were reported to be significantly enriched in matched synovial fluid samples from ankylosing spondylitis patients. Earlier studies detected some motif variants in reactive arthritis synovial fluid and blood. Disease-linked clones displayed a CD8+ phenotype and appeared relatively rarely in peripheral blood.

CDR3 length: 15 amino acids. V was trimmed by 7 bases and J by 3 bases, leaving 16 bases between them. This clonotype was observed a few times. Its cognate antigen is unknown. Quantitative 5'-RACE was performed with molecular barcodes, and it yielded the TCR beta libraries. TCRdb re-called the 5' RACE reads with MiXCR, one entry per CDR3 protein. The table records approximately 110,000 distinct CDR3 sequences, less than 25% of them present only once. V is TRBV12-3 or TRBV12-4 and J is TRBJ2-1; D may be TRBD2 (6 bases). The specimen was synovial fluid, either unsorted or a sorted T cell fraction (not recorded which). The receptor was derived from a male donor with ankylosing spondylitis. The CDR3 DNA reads TGTGCCAGCACCTTGACTAGAGAGGGCTACAATGAGCAGTTCTTC. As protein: CASTLTREGYNEQFF.